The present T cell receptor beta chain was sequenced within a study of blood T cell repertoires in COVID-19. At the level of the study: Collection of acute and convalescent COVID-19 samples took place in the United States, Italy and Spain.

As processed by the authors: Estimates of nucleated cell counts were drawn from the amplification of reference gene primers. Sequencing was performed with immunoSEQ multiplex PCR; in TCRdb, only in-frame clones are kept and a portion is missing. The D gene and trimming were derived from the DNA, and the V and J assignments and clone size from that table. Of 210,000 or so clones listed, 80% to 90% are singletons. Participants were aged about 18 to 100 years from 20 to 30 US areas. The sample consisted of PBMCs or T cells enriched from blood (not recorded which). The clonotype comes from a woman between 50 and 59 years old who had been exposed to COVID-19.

The CDR3 bases are TGTGCCAGCTCTAGACAGGGGAACACTGAAGCTTTCTTT. Translation: CASSRQGNTEAFF. V gene TRBV2 combines with J gene TRBJ1-1; TRBD1 matches 7 bases. Per germline, CDR1 SNHLY and CDR2 FYNNEI. J was trimmed by 1 base and V by 8 bases; bases with no gene match: 4. The CDR3 covers 13 residues.